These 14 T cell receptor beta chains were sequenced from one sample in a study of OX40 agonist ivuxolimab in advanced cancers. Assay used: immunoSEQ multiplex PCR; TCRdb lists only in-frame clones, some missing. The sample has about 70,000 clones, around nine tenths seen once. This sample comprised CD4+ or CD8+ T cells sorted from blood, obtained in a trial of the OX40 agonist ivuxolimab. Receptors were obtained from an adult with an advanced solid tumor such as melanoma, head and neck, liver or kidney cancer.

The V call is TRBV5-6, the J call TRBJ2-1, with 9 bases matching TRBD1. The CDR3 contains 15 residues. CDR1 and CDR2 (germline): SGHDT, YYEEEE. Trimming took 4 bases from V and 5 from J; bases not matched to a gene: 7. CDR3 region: CASSTQGQGNNEQFF. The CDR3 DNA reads TGTGCCAGCAGCACTCAGGGACAGGGAAACAATGAGCAGTTCTTC.

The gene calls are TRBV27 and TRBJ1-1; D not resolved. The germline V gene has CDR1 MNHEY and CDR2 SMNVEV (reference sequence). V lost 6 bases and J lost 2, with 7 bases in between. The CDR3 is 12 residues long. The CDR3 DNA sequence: TGTGCCAGCAGCGCATTTAACACTGAAGCTTTCTTT. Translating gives CASSAFNTEAFF.

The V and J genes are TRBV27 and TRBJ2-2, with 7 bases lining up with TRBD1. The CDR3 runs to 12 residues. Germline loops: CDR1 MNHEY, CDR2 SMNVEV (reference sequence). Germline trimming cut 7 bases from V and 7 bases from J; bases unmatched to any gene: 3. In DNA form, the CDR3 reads TGTGCCAGCACAAACAGGGGCGGGGAGCTGTTTTTT. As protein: CASTNRGGELFF.

CDR3 in amino acids: CASSLAGNAFYGYTF. As DNA, the CDR3 is TGTGCCAGCAGCTTGGCCGGCAACGCTTTCTATGGCTACACCTTC. This chain uses TRBV5-4 with TRBJ1-2; D call uncertain. CDR3 size: 15 residues. The ends were cut back, 0 bases at V and 4 bases at J, with 13 bases in the middle. Per the germline V gene, CDR1 is SGHNT and CDR2 is YYREEE (reference sequence).

The CDR3 sequence is CASSSTPGDHEQYF. The CDR3 DNA reads as TGTGCCAGCAGTTCTACTCCGGGAGATCACGAGCAGTACTTC. The chain carries TRBV6-4 and TRBJ2-7, with TRBD2 as a possible D gene (6 bases). The CDR3 has 14 residues. V lost 5 bases to trimming and J lost 5 bases, with 16 bases between them. CDR1 MRHNA and CDR2 SNTAGT come from the germline V gene.

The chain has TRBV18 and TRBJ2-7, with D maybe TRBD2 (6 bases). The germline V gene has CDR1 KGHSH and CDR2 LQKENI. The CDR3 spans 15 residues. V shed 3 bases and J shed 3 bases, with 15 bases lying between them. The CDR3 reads CASSPMPTGGYEQYF. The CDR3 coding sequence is TGTGCCAGCTCACCGATGCCTACCGGGGGCTACGAGCAGTACTTC.

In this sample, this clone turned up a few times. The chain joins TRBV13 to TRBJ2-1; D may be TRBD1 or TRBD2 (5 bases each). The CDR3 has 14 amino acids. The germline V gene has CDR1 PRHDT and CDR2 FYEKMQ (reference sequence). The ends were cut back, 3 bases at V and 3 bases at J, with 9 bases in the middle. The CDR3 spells CASSLGRLYNEQFF. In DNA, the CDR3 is TGTGCCAGCAGCTTGGGACGGCTCTACAATGAGCAGTTCTTC.

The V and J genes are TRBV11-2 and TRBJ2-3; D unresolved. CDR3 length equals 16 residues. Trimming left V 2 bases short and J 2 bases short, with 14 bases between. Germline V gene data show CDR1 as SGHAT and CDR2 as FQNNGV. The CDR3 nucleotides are TGTGCCAGCAGCTTACTCCCCAAGGGAAACACAGATACGCAGTATTTT. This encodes CASSLLPKGNTDTQYF.

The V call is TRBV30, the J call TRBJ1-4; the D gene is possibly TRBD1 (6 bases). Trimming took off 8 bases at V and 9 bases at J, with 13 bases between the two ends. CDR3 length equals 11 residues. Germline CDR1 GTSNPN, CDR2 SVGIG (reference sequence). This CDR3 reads CAGGRGKKLFF. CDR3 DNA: TGTGCCGGAGGTAGGGGGAAAAAACTGTTTTTT. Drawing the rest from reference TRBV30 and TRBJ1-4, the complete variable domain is SQTIHQWPATLVQPVGSPLSLECTVEGTSNPNLYWYRQAAGRGLQLLFYSVGIGQISSEVPQNLSASRPQDRQFILSSKKLLLSDSGFYLCAGGRGKKLFFGSGTQLSVL.

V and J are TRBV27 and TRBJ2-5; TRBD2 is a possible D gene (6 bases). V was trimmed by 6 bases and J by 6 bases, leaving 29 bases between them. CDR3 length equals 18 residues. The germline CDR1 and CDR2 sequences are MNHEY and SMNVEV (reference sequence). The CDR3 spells CASSVHHPSSVQGKTQYF. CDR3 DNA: TGTGCCAGCAGCGTACACCACCCATCTAGCGTCCAAGGGAAGACCCAGTACTTC.

This CDR3 is CASSLGIGQGRETQYF. Written as DNA, the CDR3 is TGTGCCAGCAGCTTGGGGATCGGACAGGGACGGGAGACCCAGTACTTC. V usage is TRBV5-4 and J usage is TRBJ2-5; 8 nucleotides agree with TRBD1. Trimming cost V 0 bases and J 5 bases; bases outside gene matches: 9. Germline V gene data show CDR1 as SGHNT and CDR2 as YYREEE (reference sequence). CDR3 size: 16 residues.

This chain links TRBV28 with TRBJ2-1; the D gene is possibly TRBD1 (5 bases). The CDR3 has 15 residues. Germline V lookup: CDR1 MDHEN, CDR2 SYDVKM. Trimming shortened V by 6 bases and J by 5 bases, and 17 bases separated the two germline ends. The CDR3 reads CASRPGSVSHNEQFF. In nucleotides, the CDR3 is TGTGCCAGCAGGCCAGGGTCCGTTTCGCACAATGAGCAGTTCTTC.

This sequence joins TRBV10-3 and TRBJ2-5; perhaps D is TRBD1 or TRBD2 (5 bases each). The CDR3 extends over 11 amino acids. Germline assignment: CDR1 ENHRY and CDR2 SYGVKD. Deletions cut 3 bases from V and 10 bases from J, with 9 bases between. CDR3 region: CAISDGAGQYF. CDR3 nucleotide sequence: TGTGCCATCAGTGACGGGGCGGGCCAGTACTTC.

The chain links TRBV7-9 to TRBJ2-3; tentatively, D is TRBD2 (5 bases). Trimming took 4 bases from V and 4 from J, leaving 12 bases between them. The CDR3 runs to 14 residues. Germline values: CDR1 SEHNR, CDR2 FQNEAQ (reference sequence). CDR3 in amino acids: CASSSSGKADTQYF. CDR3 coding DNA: TGTGCCAGCAGCTCAAGCGGCAAGGCAGATACGCAGTATTTT.